These 21 T cell receptor beta chains were all obtained from the same sample, sequenced in a study of blood T cell repertoires in COVID-19 (dated by TCRdb to the early 2020s). The method was the immunoSEQ multiplex PCR assay. TCRdb retrieved this table from immuneACCESS and kept in-frame rearrangements only. Not all clones are present; in checked studies, unresolved V genes account for under half, and no reason is known for the remainder. The sample table contains 150,000 to 200,000 clones; only one count was recorded for about 86% of them. The top ten clonotypes cover about 9.7% of the sample. Sequences were obtained from peripheral blood. The source of these receptors is a man aged 50 or older with active or convalescent COVID-19.

The gene calls are TRBV7-9 and TRBJ1-6, with D possibly TRBD1 on 6 matching bases. Per germline, CDR1 SEHNR and CDR2 FQNEAQ (reference sequence). The CDR3 length is 14 residues. V was shortened by 5 bases and J by 8 bases, with 13 bases between the two germline ends. The CDR3 loop is CASSAWDTHSPLHF. The CDR3 bases are TGTGCCAGCAGCGCCTGGGACACCCATTCACCCCTCCACTTT.

The chain couples TRBV12-5 to TRBJ1-1; tentatively, D is TRBD1 (5 bases). The germline V gene encodes CDR1 LGHNT and CDR2 FRNRAP. V shed 7 bases and J shed 5 bases, with 17 bases lying between them. This CDR3 contains 14 residues. In DNA form, the CDR3 reads TGTGCTAGTGCCAAGGGGTTAGGATGGACTGAAGCTTTCTTT. Translation: CASAKGLGWTEAFF.

The V gene is TRBV19, the J gene TRBJ2-7; 12 bases are a match to TRBD1. The germline gives CDR1 LNHDA, CDR2 SQIVND (reference sequence). This CDR3 has 15 residues. V lost 5 bases and J lost 4; bases outside the gene matches: 6. The DNA for the CDR3 is TGTGCCAGTAGTGTCCGGGACAGGGGGCTTTACGAGCAGTACTTC. Residues: CASSVRDRGLYEQYF.

The chain carries TRBV5-1 and TRBJ1-6; D is ambiguous. This CDR3 contains 13 residues. V shed 4 bases and J shed 1 base, with 3 bases lying between them. Germline-derived CDR1 and CDR2 are SGHRS and YFSETQ. In DNA form, the CDR3 reads TGCGCCAGCAGCCCGTCCTATAATTCACCCCTCCACTTT. This encodes CASSPSYNSPLHF.

As DNA, the CDR3 is TGTGCCATCCAGCGGGGTTTGAACACCGGGGAGCTGTTTTTT. Protein: CAIQRGLNTGELFF. The chain combines TRBV28 with TRBJ2-2; 7 bases align to TRBD2. With V trimmed by 10 bases and J by 1 base, 6 bases remained unmatched. CDR3 length: 14 amino acids. Germline lookup yields CDR1 MDHEN and CDR2 SYDVKM.

This clone has a single count. The rearrangement links TRBV9 to TRBJ1-3; D not certain. Trimming took 3 bases from V and 4 from J, leaving 14 bases between them. The germline CDR1 and CDR2 sequences are SGDLS and YYNGEE. This CDR3 comprises 15 residues. CDR3 nucleotide sequence: TGTGCCAGCAGCGCCCGTTCGGACTTGGGAAACACCATATATTTT. This gives the protein CASSARSDLGNTIYF.

The chain links TRBV5-1 to TRBJ1-4; D gene uncertain. The CDR3 loop spans 13 amino acids. Germline lookup yields CDR1 SGHRS and CDR2 YFSETQ. V was trimmed by 3 bases and J by 8 bases, leaving 11 bases between them. The CDR3: CASSSTNGEKLFF. In DNA, the CDR3 is TGCGCCAGCAGCTCAACAAACGGGGAAAAACTGTTTTTT.

The chain links TRBV4-1 to TRBJ1-1; D is unclear. CDR1 and CDR2 from the germline V gene are MGHRA and YSYEKL. The CDR3 totals 14 residues. V dropped 2 bases and J dropped 2 bases, with 9 bases sitting between them. CDR3 region: CASSQIARNTEAFF. For the CDR3, the DNA is TGCGCCAGCAGCCAAATCGCCAGAAACACTGAAGCTTTCTTT.

This rearrangement joins TRBV19 to TRBJ2-3; no clear D gene. CDR3 size: 14 residues. Germline CDR1 is LNHDA and CDR2 is SQIVND (reference sequence). Trimming removed 4 bases from V and 1 base from J, with 9 bases in between. The CDR3 nucleotides read TGTGCCAGTAGTACCTCCCAGGGCACAGATACGCAGTATTTT. Residues: CASSTSQGTDTQYF.

This chain links TRBV19 with TRBJ1-1; possible D gene TRBD1, 5 bases. The CDR3 is made up of 14 amino acids. V was trimmed by 4 bases and J by 6 bases, leaving 15 bases between them. Germline CDR1 reads LNHDA; CDR2 reads SQIVND (reference sequence). The CDR3 region has the DNA TGTGCCAGTAGTACCCAAGTAGGACACCCTGAAGCTTTCTTT. Its translation: CASSTQVGHPEAFF.

The chain is built from TRBV7-9 and TRBJ2-1; 8 bases are a match to TRBD2. This CDR3 is 15 amino acids long. CDR1 is SEHNR and CDR2 is FQNEAQ in the germline V gene (reference sequence). V shed 6 bases, J shed 6 bases, and the junction held 10 bases outside the gene matches. The CDR3: CASRVQGGGINEQFF. CDR3 DNA sequence: TGTGCCAGCAGGGTTCAGGGCGGGGGGATCAATGAGCAGTTCTTC.

This sequence joins TRBV12-3 or TRBV12-4 and TRBJ1-2; the D is unclear. The CDR3 spans 11 residues. Trimming took 4 bases from V and 2 from J, leaving 2 bases between them. The CDR3 DNA follows: TGTGCCAGCAGTTCAAACTATGGCTACACCTTC. As protein: CASSSNYGYTF.

This clone was seen once. The chain uses TRBV5-4 and TRBJ2-2; 8 positions match TRBD2. Germline V lookup: CDR1 SGHNT, CDR2 YYREEE (reference sequence). With 0 bases clipped from V and 3 bases from J, the junction kept 7 bases outside the gene matches. The CDR3 is 17 amino acids. The CDR3 DNA reads as TGTGCCAGCAGCTTGGCATGGACTAGCATCGACACCGGGGAGCTGTTTTTT. Its translation is CASSLAWTSIDTGELFF. The variable domain in full, with the rest retrieved from reference TRBV5-4 and TRBJ2-2, is ETGVTQSPTHLIKTRGQQVTLRCSSQSGHNTVSWYQQALGQGPQFIFQYYREEENGRGNFPPRFSGLQFPNYSSELNVNALELDDSALYLCASSLAWTSIDTGELFFGEGSRLTVL.

The chain employs TRBV5-1 and TRBJ1-2; the D is unclear. The length of the CDR3 is 15 residues. CDR1 is SGHRS and CDR2 is YFSETQ in the germline V gene. V was cut by 0 bases and J by 14 bases, with 23 bases left in between. In DNA form, the CDR3 reads TGCGCCAGCAGCTTGGAGCCGGGGAGTTTGCTTTTTGGTACCTTC. It encodes CASSLEPGSLLFGTF.

The rearrangement links TRBV27 to TRBJ1-4, with D possibly matching TRBD1 (5 bases). Trimming pared 5 bases from V and 8 bases from J, leaving 12 bases between. Germline CDR1 and CDR2: MNHEY and SMNVEV (reference sequence). The CDR3 has 13 amino acids. As DNA, the CDR3 is TGTGCCAGCAGTAAGGGGTTTTTGGAAAAACTGTTTTTT. This gives the protein CASSKGFLEKLFF.

There are a few counts of this clone. J is TRBJ2-3 and V is TRBV9; D possibly corresponds to TRBD2 (6 bases). Trimming shortened V by 0 bases and J by 2 bases, and 19 bases separated the two germline ends. This CDR3 comprises 18 residues. CDR1 and CDR2 (germline): SGDLS, YYNGEE. CDR3 in amino acids: CASSVEVGTLVNTDTQYF. CDR3 sequence (DNA): TGTGCCAGCAGCGTAGAGGTCGGGACTTTAGTAAACACAGATACGCAGTATTTT.

The chain combines TRBV28 with TRBJ1-5, with D unresolved. Deletions cut 6 bases from V and 0 bases from J, with 3 bases between. The germline CDR1 and CDR2 sequences are MDHEN and SYDVKM. The CDR3 contains 12 residues. The CDR3 spells CASRASNQPQHF. CDR3 coding DNA: TGTGCCAGCAGGGCTAGCAATCAGCCCCAGCATTTT.

The chain links TRBV19 to TRBJ1-5, with D possibly matching TRBD1 (5 bases). The CDR3 length is 16 residues. CDR1 and CDR2 from the germline V gene are LNHDA and SQIVND (reference sequence). V dropped 6 bases and J dropped 6 bases, with 21 bases sitting between them. CDR3 sequence: CASSPWQGSNGQPQHF. CDR3 sequence (DNA): TGTGCCAGTAGCCCCTGGCAGGGTTCGAATGGTCAGCCCCAGCATTTT.

The chain is built from TRBV6-6 and TRBJ2-5, with 12 bases that match TRBD2. V lost 4 bases, J lost 4 bases, and 1 base stayed unmatched. CDR1 MNHNY and CDR2 SVGAGI come from the germline V gene (reference sequence). The CDR3 spans 14 residues. CDR3 sequence: CASSSGLAGETQYF. As DNA, the CDR3 is TGTGCCAGCAGTTCGGGACTAGCGGGAGAGACCCAGTACTTC.

The CDR3 loop reads CASSSSGGQETQYF. The DNA of the CDR3 is TGTGCCAGCAGCAGTAGCGGGGGCCAAGAGACCCAGTACTTC. The chain combines TRBV5-4 with TRBJ2-5; 9 bases fit TRBD2. There are 14 residues in the CDR3. Germline CDR1 SGHNT, CDR2 YYREEE (reference sequence). V was clipped by 4 bases and J by 1 base; unmatched bases: 2.

This chain connects TRBV6-5 to TRBJ2-4; 10 bases agree with TRBD1. From germline, CDR1 is MNHEY and CDR2 SVGAGI. V dropped 7 bases and J dropped 8; count of bases not matched to a gene: 5. The length of the CDR3 is 13 residues. The DNA for the CDR3 is TGTGCCAGCACAACGGGACAGGGGTACATTCAGTACTTC. Its protein is CASTTGQGYIQYF.